Presented here are 32 T cell receptor beta chains from one specimen sequenced in a study of blood T cells in healthy people across ages. It was with a sample-barcoded 5' primer and a J-beta primer mix that a second PCR of roughly 7 to 11 cycles was run. A single record per CDR3 protein comes from TCRdb applying MiXCR to the 5' RACE reads. This table has 650,000 to 800,000 distinct CDR3 sequences, 52% appearing once. The sample consisted of blood. Every receptor here comes from an elderly woman in good health.

This chain joins TRBV7-2 and TRBJ2-4; D gene ambiguous. The tail of the sequence fits TRBJ2-7 better, so the J call may be wrong. Germline V gene lookup returns CDR1 SGHTA and CDR2 FQGNSA. This CDR3 has 13 amino acids. The CDR3 nucleotides read TGTGCCAGCAGCCCGGACGGATTCTACGAGCAGTACTTC. Amino acid sequence: CASSPDGFYEQYF.

In this sample, this clonotype turned up many times. This chain joins TRBV24-1 and TRBJ2-3; 8 bases match TRBD1. After removal of 11 bases from V and 2 bases from J, the junction contained 2 bases not matched to a gene. The CDR3 sequence is 12 residues long. Germline lookup yields CDR1 KGHDR and CDR2 SFDVKD. The CDR3 here is CAIQGVTDTQYF. Written as DNA, the CDR3 is TGTGCCATACAGGGGGTCACAGATACGCAGTATTTT.

The chain is built from TRBV2 and TRBJ2-3; 12 bases line up with TRBD2. The CDR3 runs 17 residues. Germline V gene sequence: CDR1 SNHLY, CDR2 FYNNEI. V lost 4 bases to trimming and J lost 4 bases; unmatched junction nucleotides: 9. The CDR3 coding sequence is TGTGCCAGCAGTGGAGCGACTAGCGGGAGTAGGGCAGATACGCAGTATTTT. This codes for CASSGATSGSRADTQYF.

The sample holds one count of this clonotype. It may be a read error: a sequence one base away is much more abundant. The chain links TRBV12-3 or TRBV12-4 to TRBJ2-5; 9 bases line up with TRBD2. CDR3 length equals 15 residues. Losses at the gene ends were 3 bases for V and 11 bases for J; bases not matched to a gene: 13. The CDR3 loop reads CASSFGGRAQDEQYF. In DNA, the CDR3 is TGTGCCAGCAGTTTCGGCGGGAGGGCCCAGGATGAGCAGTACTTC.

In its sample, this clonotype was seen many times. The J gene is TRBJ2-1, the V gene TRBV4-2; TRBD2 matches 8 bases. CDR3 length: 19 residues. Per germline, CDR1 LGHNA and CDR2 YNFKEQ. V dropped 3 bases and J dropped 0; count of bases not matched to a gene: 13. CDR3 in amino acids: CASSQRSSGGPSSYNEQFF. The CDR3, as DNA: TGTGCCAGCAGCCAGAGAAGCAGCGGGGGTCCTAGCTCCTACAATGAGCAGTTCTTC.

The chain has TRBV5-4 and TRBJ1-6; D might be TRBD1 (5 bases). The V end lost 7 bases, the J end lost 8 bases, and 16 bases lay between the germline ends. Germline values: CDR1 SGHNT, CDR2 YYREEE (reference sequence). The CDR3 spans 14 residues. CDR3 DNA: TGTGCCAGCTCCCCGGGCAGGGCCGATTCACCCCTCCACTTT. Amino acids: CASSPGRADSPLHF.

This clonotype was observed a few times. A read error is possible here, since a much larger clone lies one base away. This rearrangement joins TRBV12-3 or TRBV12-4 to TRBJ2-1; D perhaps matches TRBD1 (5 bases). The assigned J gene may be wrong: the sequence end matches TRBJ2-7 better. The CDR3 runs to 14 residues. The CDR3 loop is CASSLGREYNEQYF. The CDR3 DNA reads TGTGCCAGCAGTTTAGGCAGGGAATACAATGAGCAGTACTTC.

This clonotype showed up just once. The rearrangement uses TRBV4-1 and TRBJ1-1; 7 bases match TRBD1. The trim removed 0 bases at V and 11 bases at J, leaving 9 bases unmatched. Germline values: CDR1 MGHRA, CDR2 YSYEKL. The CDR3 totals 14 residues. In nucleotides, the CDR3 is TGCGCCAGCAGCCAAGATGAGAGGGGGCGGATGGCTTTCTTT. Its translation: CASSQDERGRMAFF.

This rearrangement joins TRBV3-1 to TRBJ2-2, with TRBD2 identical over 14 bases. CDR3 length: 18 residues. The V segment lost 4 bases and the J segment 0 bases; nucleotides outside the gene matches: 4. Germline V lookup: CDR1 LGHDT, CDR2 YNNKEL (reference sequence). The CDR3, as DNA: TGTGCCAGCAGCCGCGGACTAGCGGGGGGCACGAACACCGGGGAGCTGTTTTTT. Its translation: CASSRGLAGGTNTGELFF.

This chain uses TRBV30 with TRBJ1-6; 7 bases agree with TRBD1. CDR1 GTSNPN and CDR2 SVGIG come from the germline V gene (reference sequence). The CDR3 length is 10 residues. CDR3: CATGFSPLHF. The CDR3 nucleotides are TGTGCGACAGGGTTTTCACCCCTCCACTTT.

This clonotype occurred a few times. This chain joins TRBV27 and TRBJ2-7; the D gene is possibly TRBD1 (5 bases). In germline, CDR1 is MNHEY, CDR2 SMNVEV (reference sequence). The CDR3 extends over 13 amino acids. V was trimmed by 2 bases and J by 7 bases, leaving 12 bases between them. CDR3 amino acids: CASSLGALAEQYF. DNA of the CDR3: TGTGCCAGCAGTTTAGGGGCCCTGGCGGAGCAGTACTTC.

This clonotype was recorded a few times. Just one base apart from a much larger clone, this may be a read error. J is TRBJ2-7 and V is TRBV3-1; TRBD2 aligns across 8 bases. This CDR3 spans 16 amino acids. Trimming at V came to 1 base and at J to 7 bases, leaving 12 bases not matched to a gene. Germline lookup yields CDR1 LGHDT and CDR2 YNNKEL (reference sequence). CDR3 region: CASSQAGGGPGNEQYF. In nucleotides, the CDR3 is TGTGCCAGCAGCCAAGCAGGCGGGGGGCCGGGCAATGAGCAGTACTTC.

This clonotype was seen a handful of times. The chain is built from TRBV10-3 and TRBJ2-5, with unresolved D. This CDR3 is built from 13 residues. The V gene lost 4 bases and the J gene lost 0 bases, with 6 bases spanning the gap. Germline CDR1 ENHRY, CDR2 SYGVKD. The CDR3 spells CAISAGDQETQYF. The CDR3 coding sequence is TGTGCCATCAGTGCTGGGGACCAAGAGACCCAGTACTTC.

The CDR3 sequence is CASSLQGLGQPQHF. CDR3 nucleotides: TGTGCCAGCAGCCTACAGGGGCTGGGACAGCCCCAGCATTTT. V and J are TRBV5-6 and TRBJ1-5; 7 nucleotides agree with TRBD1. The J segment lost 7 bases and the V segment lost 4 bases, leaving 8 bases of the junction unmatched. The germline CDR1 and CDR2 sequences are SGHDT and YYEEEE. The CDR3 extends over 14 amino acids.

V is TRBV5-4 and J is TRBJ2-7; 7 nucleotides line up with TRBD2. V was pared by 0 bases and J by 7 bases, with 13 bases of the junction left unmatched. This CDR3 contains 16 residues. Germline loops: CDR1 SGHNT, CDR2 YYREEE (reference sequence). The CDR3 coding sequence is TGTGCCAGCAGCTTGGGGGGCGGGAGCTCCTACAATGAGCAGTACTTC. Translated, it gives CASSLGGGSSYNEQYF.

In this sample, this clonotype turned up many times. The chain has TRBV9 and TRBJ2-1, with D unresolved. Per germline, CDR1 SGDLS and CDR2 YYNGEE. Trimming left V 4 bases short and J 3 bases short, with 14 bases between. CDR3 size: 15 residues. The CDR3 coding sequence is TGTGCCAGCAGCCCAAGTAGTGGGAACTACAATGAGCAGTTCTTC. Protein sequence: CASSPSSGNYNEQFF.

The rearrangement joins TRBV12-5 to TRBJ2-4; the match to TRBD1 covers 9 bases. The J call may be mistaken, given a closer DNA end match to TRBJ2-7. Germline V lookup: CDR1 LGHNT, CDR2 FRNRAP. The CDR3 has 15 amino acids. The CDR3 protein is CASGLVLGQGYEQYF. CDR3 sequence (DNA): TGTGCTAGTGGTTTGGTACTGGGACAGGGCTACGAGCAGTACTTC.

This chain uses TRBV14 with TRBJ2-7; 8 bases fit TRBD1. The DNA end lines up better with TRBJ2-5; the J call may be wrong. The CDR3 totals 17 residues. The germline V gene encodes CDR1 SGHDN and CDR2 FVKESK. DNA of the CDR3: TGTGCCAGCAGCCAAGATTTCGGCAGGGGGCGGAGAGAGACCCAGTACTTC. Translated: CASSQDFGRGRRETQYF.

The J gene is TRBJ2-3, the V gene TRBV29-1, with D perhaps being TRBD1 or TRBD2 (5 bases each). V dropped 3 bases and J dropped 2 bases, with 15 bases sitting between them. The germline gives CDR1 SQVTM, CDR2 ANQGSEA. The CDR3 extends over 15 amino acids. CDR3 in amino acids: CSVEVGTFDTDTQYF. The CDR3, as DNA: TGCAGCGTTGAGGTTGGGACCTTCGACACAGATACGCAGTATTTT.

The chain is built from TRBV3-1 and TRBJ2-7; 8 bases map to TRBD2. The CDR3 contains 14 residues. V lost 4 bases, J lost 4 bases, and 6 bases stayed unmatched. Germline values: CDR1 LGHDT, CDR2 YNNKEL (reference sequence). The CDR3 bases are TGTGCCAGCAGCCCGGGACTAGAAGAGTACGAGCAGTACTTC. Protein: CASSPGLEEYEQYF.

Only a few counts were recorded for this clonotype. The V call is TRBV28, the J call TRBJ2-4; TRBD1 might be the D (6 bases). V was trimmed by 5 bases and J by 6 bases, leaving 23 bases between them. Germline V lookup: CDR1 MDHEN, CDR2 SYDVKM. The length of the CDR3 is 17 residues. The CDR3 spells CASSRRGPSLGGNIQYF. CDR3 DNA: TGTGCCAGCAGTCGCCGCGGACCGTCTTTAGGGGGAAACATTCAGTACTTC.

CDR3 in amino acids: CASSVGDRGNYEQYF. CDR3 coding DNA: TGTGCCAGCAGCGTAGGGGACAGGGGTAACTACGAGCAGTACTTC. This chain uses TRBV9 with TRBJ2-7, with 10 bases fitting TRBD1. In germline, CDR1 is SGDLS, CDR2 YYNGEE. This CDR3 has 15 residues. V was clipped by 0 bases and J by 3 bases; unmatched bases: 3.

This clonotype was counted ten times or more. The rearrangement links TRBV7-9 to TRBJ2-1, with D unresolved. This CDR3 region has 12 residues. Looked up from germline, CDR1 is SEHNR and CDR2 is FQNEAQ (reference sequence). Trimming removed 5 bases at V and 13 bases at J, with 15 bases between. CDR3 DNA: TGTGCCAGCAGCCAAGGCTGGACCAACCAGTTCTTC. Residues: CASSQGWTNQFF.

J is TRBJ1-4 and V is TRBV7-8, with D unresolved. This CDR3 has 13 amino acids. Trimming pared 5 bases from V and 8 bases from J, leaving 12 bases between. CDR1 and CDR2 (germline): SGHVS, FQNEAQ. For the CDR3, the DNA is TGTGCCAGCAGCCCGATGAGGGAGGAAAAACTGTTTTTT. It encodes CASSPMREEKLFF.

This clonotype came up many times. The chain has TRBV2 and TRBJ2-5, with 10 bases that match TRBD2. This CDR3 has 15 residues. Germline values: CDR1 SNHLY, CDR2 FYNNEI. V trimming: 5 bases; J trimming: 3 bases; junction bases outside the gene matches: 6. CDR3 protein: CASSTYGLAEETQYF. CDR3 bases: TGTGCCAGCAGTACTTACGGACTAGCGGAAGAGACCCAGTACTTC. Full variable domain (rest looked up from reference TRBV2 and TRBJ2-5): EPEVTQTPSHQVTQMGQEVILRCVPISNHLYFYWYRQILGQKVEFLVSFYNNEISEKSEIFDDQFSVERPDGSNFTLKIRSTKLEDSAMYFCASSTYGLAEETQYFGPGTRLLVL.

This clonotype showed up many times. The J gene is TRBJ1-1, the V gene TRBV4-1; 7 nucleotides match TRBD1. V was clipped by 3 bases and J by 5 bases; unmatched bases: 6. There are 14 residues in the CDR3. In germline, CDR1 is MGHRA, CDR2 YSYEKL. The DNA of the CDR3 is TGCGCCAGCAGCCAGAGGACAGGTCGAACTGAAGCTTTCTTT. This gives the protein CASSQRTGRTEAFF.

This chain connects TRBV9 to TRBJ1-5; 9 nucleotides line up with TRBD1. The CDR3 is made up of 15 amino acids. V was pared by 0 bases and J by 4 bases, with 2 bases of the junction left unmatched. Germline CDR1 is SGDLS and CDR2 is YYNGEE. Here the CDR3 reads CASSVDGTGNQPQHF. CDR3 coding DNA: TGTGCCAGCAGCGTAGACGGGACAGGGAATCAGCCCCAGCATTTT.

The chain couples TRBV4-1 to TRBJ2-6, with 8 bases lining up with TRBD1. Germline CDR1 is MGHRA and CDR2 is YSYEKL. This CDR3 has 19 residues. Losses at the gene ends were 1 base for V and 0 bases for J; bases not matched to a gene: 8. The CDR3 nucleotides are TGCGCCAGCAGCCAAGTCTTCGGACAGGGTTTCTCTGGGGCCAACGTCCTGACTTTC. Its translation is CASSQVFGQGFSGANVLTF.

The CDR3 loop is CSVELSASYNEQYF. For the CDR3, the DNA is TGCAGCGTTGAACTCAGCGCCTCCTACAATGAGCAGTACTTC. V gene TRBV29-1 combines with J gene TRBJ2-4; D call uncertain. Trimming cost V 2 bases and J 13 bases, with 21 bases left between them. This CDR3 is 14 amino acids long. Germline V gene lookup returns CDR1 SQVTM and CDR2 ANQGSEA.

The J gene is TRBJ2-6, the V gene TRBV27, with a possible D match to TRBD1 (6 bases). Germline assignment: CDR1 MNHEY and CDR2 SMNVEV (reference sequence). The V and J ends lost 6 bases and 3 bases respectively, with 12 bases between them. This CDR3 is built from 15 residues. CDR3 coding DNA: TGTGCCAGCAGACAGGGAAGGAATGGGGCCAACGTCCTGACTTTC. Residues: CASRQGRNGANVLTF.

This clonotype was recorded at least ten times. The gene calls are TRBV4-1 and TRBJ2-7, with D perhaps TRBD1 or TRBD2 (5 bases each). The germline gives CDR1 MGHRA, CDR2 YSYEKL. The V gene lost 4 bases and the J gene lost 2 bases, with 15 bases spanning the gap. The CDR3 runs to 15 residues. This chain's CDR3 is CASSREEGRAYEQYF. The CDR3 DNA reads as TGCGCCAGCAGCCGAGAAGAGGGGCGGGCCTACGAGCAGTACTTC.

This clonotype was seen many times. The rearrangement joins TRBV28 to TRBJ2-7; possibly TRBD1 or TRBD2 for D (5 bases each). The CDR3 length is 11 residues. Looked up from germline, CDR1 is MDHEN and CDR2 is SYDVKM. V dropped 8 bases and J dropped 4 bases, with 9 bases sitting between them. The CDR3 reads CASGGNYEQYF. CDR3 nucleotides: TGTGCCAGCGGGGGAAATTACGAGCAGTACTTC.